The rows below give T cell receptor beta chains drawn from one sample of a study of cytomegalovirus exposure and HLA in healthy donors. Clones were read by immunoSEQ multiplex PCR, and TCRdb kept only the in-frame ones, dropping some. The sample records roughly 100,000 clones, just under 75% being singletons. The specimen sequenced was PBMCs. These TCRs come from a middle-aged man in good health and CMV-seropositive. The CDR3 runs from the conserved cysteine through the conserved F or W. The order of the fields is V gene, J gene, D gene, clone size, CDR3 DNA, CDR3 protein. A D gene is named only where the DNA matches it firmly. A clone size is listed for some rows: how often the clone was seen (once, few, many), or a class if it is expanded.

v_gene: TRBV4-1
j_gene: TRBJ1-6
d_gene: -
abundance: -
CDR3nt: TGCGCCAGCAGCCAAGATCACCGGTCCTTCAATTCACCCCTCCACTTT
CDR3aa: CASSQDHRSFNSPLHF

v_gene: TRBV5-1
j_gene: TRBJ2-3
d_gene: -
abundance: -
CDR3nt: TGCGCCAGCAGCTTGACAGTTACAGATACGCAGTATTTT
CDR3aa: CASSLTVTDTQYF

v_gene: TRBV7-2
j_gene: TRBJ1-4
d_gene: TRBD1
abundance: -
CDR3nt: TGTGCCAGCAGCTTACGGGGACAGGGGACTGAAAAACTGTTTTTT
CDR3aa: CASSLRGQGTEKLFF

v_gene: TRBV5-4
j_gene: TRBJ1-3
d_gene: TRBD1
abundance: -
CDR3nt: TGTGCCAGCAGCTTGAAACGGGACAGTGGAAACACCATATATTTT
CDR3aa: CASSLKRDSGNTIYF

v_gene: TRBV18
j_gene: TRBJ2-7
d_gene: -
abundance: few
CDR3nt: TGTGCCAGCTCACTAGGAACAGTTCCCTACGAGCAGTACTTC
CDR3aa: CASSLGTVPYEQYF

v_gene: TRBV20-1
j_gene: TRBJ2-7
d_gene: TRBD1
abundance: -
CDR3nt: TGCAGTGCTCGGGACAGACACGAGCAGTACTTC
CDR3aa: CSARDRHEQYF

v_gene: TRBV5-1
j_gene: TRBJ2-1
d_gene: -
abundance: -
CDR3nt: TGCGCCAGCAGCTCGGCTCTACAGGGAACGGATGAGCAGTTCTTC
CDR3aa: CASSSALQGTDEQFF

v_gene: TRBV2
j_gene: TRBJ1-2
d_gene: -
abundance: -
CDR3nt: TGTGCCAGCAGTGGCCCAGGGGCAATCGATAGCTACACCTTC
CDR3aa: CASSGPGAIDSYTF

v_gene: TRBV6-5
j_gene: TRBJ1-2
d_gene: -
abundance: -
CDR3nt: TGTGCCAGCAGCCAAGCCAACTATGGCTACACCTTC
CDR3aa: CASSQANYGYTF

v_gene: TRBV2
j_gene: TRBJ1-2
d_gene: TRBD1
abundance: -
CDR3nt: TGTGCCAGCAGTGTCTTTCAGGGGGACTATGGCTACACCTTC
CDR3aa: CASSVFQGDYGYTF

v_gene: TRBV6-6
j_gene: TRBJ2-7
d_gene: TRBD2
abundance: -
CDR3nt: TGTGCCAGCAGTTACTCGGGCGGGGGTTCTGCCTACGAGCAGTACTTC
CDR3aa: CASSYSGGGSAYEQYF

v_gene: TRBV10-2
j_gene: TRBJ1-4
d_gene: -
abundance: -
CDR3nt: TGCGCCAGCAGGAGTCACCTGGAGGGGCCGAATAATGAAAAACTGTTTTTT
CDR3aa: CASRSHLEGPNNEKLFF

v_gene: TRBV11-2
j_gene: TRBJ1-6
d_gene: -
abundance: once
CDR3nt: TGTGCCAGCAGCCCAGCCCTGGACAGCAGCCATTCACCCCTCCACTTT
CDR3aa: CASSPALDSSHSPLHF

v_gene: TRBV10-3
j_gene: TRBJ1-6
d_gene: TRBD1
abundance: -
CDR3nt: TGTGCCACAAATTCCGGGACAGCCCTTAATTCACCCCTCCACTTT
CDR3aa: CATNSGTALNSPLHF

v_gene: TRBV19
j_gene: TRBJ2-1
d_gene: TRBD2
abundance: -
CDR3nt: TGTGCCAGTAAGGCTAGCGGGAGGATTGAGCAGTTCTTC
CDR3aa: CASKASGRIEQFF

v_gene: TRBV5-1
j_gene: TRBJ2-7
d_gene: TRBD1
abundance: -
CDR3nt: TGCGCCAGCAGCCACCCGGACAGGGTAGGCGAGCAGTACTTC
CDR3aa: CASSHPDRVGEQYF

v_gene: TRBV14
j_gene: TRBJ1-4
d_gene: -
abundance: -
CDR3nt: TGTGCCAGCAGCTATTCCGGGACAACTAATGAAAAACTGTTTTTT
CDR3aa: CASSYSGTTNEKLFF

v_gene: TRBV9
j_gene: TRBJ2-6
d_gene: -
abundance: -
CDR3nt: TGTGCCAGCAGCGTCAGCACAGGGATATCTGGGGCCAACGTCCTGACTTTC
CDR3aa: CASSVSTGISGANVLTF

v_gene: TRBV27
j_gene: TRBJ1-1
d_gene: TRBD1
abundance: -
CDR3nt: TGTGCCAGCAGTTCCACAGGGGGCGAAAGTGCAGGGGCTTTCTTT
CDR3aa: CASSSTGGESAGAFF

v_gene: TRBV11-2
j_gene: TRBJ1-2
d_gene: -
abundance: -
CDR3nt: TGTGCCAGCAGCCCGGGGGGCTATGGCTACACCTTC
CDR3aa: CASSPGGYGYTF

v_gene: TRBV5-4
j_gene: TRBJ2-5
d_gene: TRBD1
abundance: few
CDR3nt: TGTGCCAGCAGCTTAGACAGGGGGCTAGAGACCCAGTACTTC
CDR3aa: CASSLDRGLETQYF

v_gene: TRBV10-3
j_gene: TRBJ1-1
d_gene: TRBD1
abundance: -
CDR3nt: TGTGCCATCAGTATCGTACAGGGGCGACCGAACACTGAAGCTTTCTTT
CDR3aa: CAISIVQGRPNTEAFF